This T cell receptor (beta chain) was retrieved from a study of CD8 T cells in Susac syndrome. A quantity of about 0.5 to 1 ug RNA underwent reverse transcription using random hexamers. MiXCR was run by TCRdb on the immunoSEQ multiplex PCR reads, yielding one entry per CDR3 protein. The sample contains more than 150,000 distinct CDR3 sequences, about 94% of which appear only once. Unmatched junction bases numbered 12, after V lost 6 bases and J lost 6 bases. Germline CDR1 DFQATT, CDR2 SNEGSKA (reference sequence). The CDR3 is made up of 16 amino acids. The chain couples TRBV20-1 to TRBJ2-4; 12 positions agree with TRBD2. The specimen was CD8+ T cells from PBMCs. The receptor's source is a human donor with multiple sclerosis. For the CDR3, the DNA is TGCAGTGCCCGAGCTAGCGGGGGGGCCGTGAGAAACATTCAGTACTTC. This codes for CSARASGGAVRNIQYF.